The entry below gives a single TCR beta chain sequence along with its context. What it recognizes is unknown. This sample was taken from a study of cytomegalovirus exposure and HLA in healthy donors. Study results and limitations: Trimming of TCR beta V- and J-genes showed a link, identified in a later analysis, to a missense DCLRE1C variant. Indistinguishability led to the exclusion of some V segments, TRBV6-2 and TRBV6-3 included. The authors reported that TCR beta sequences could predict HLA-A and HLA-B alleles. These predictions were accurate for most subjects in the first cohort.

PCR employed 60 Vbeta and 13 Jbeta primers. In the authors' workflow: Tens of millions of unique TCR beta chains, roughly 11 million of them shared, were counted by a later analysis. Assay: immunoSEQ multiplex PCR; the TCRdb copy retains only in-frame clones and omits some. The DNA was the basis for D and trimming; V, J and clone size are from that table. This sample has around 50,000 clones, with about 78% found just once. Trimming removed 2 bases at V and 3 bases at J, with 7 bases between. This CDR3 region has 13 residues. Germline assignment: CDR1 MGHRA and CDR2 YSYEKL. Sequencing input: PBMCs. The V gene is TRBV4-1, the J gene TRBJ1-2; tentative D call: TRBD1 (5 bases). This sequence was found in a man in his thirties or forties in good health and CMV-seropositive. The CDR3 coding sequence is TGCGCCAGCAGCCAACCGGGGGACTATGGCTACACCTTC. It yields the protein CASSQPGDYGYTF.